This TCR beta chain emerged from a study of radiation and T cells in renal cell carcinoma. Study findings and constraints: No pretreatment tumor biopsies were available for baseline clonotypes. Top tumor clonotypes rose in blood 2 weeks post-radiation, then contracted.

Regarding time point: baseline pretreatment blood. The treatment here: 15 Gy SBRT to primary tumor, nephrectomy 4 weeks later. Blood was sampled at baseline, 2 weeks and 4 weeks after SBRT. Trimming removed 3 bases from V and 8 bases from J, with 20 bases in between. The CDR3 length is 15 residues. CDR1 and CDR2 (germline): GTSNPN, SVGIG (reference sequence). TCRdb keeps only in-frame clones here, not all; method: immunoSEQ multiplex PCR. This sample has 70,000 to 95,000 clones, with 70% to 85% found just once. This clone appeared a few times. As yet, its antigen is unknown. The receptor was isolated from a man in his fifties or sixties with renal cell carcinoma. J is TRBJ1-5 and V is TRBV30; tentatively, D is TRBD1 (5 bases). The source material was blood, sampled from a patient whose treatment included radiotherapy and nephrectomy. CDR3 in amino acids: CAWSARGTPTEPQHF. The CDR3 nucleotides are TGTGCCTGGAGCGCCCGAGGGACCCCTACGGAGCCCCAGCATTTT.